The clone carrying this T cell receptor (beta chain) was counted between two and nine times. This sample was included in a study of T-cell memory formation after mild COVID-19. Germline V gene sequence: CDR1 SGDLS, CDR2 YYNGEE. Trimming cost V 0 bases and J 5 bases, with 21 bases left between them. The CDR3 is made up of 18 amino acids. TCRdb recomputed calls from the 5' RACE reads with MiXCR, one row per CDR3 protein. This sample has approximately 430,000 distinct CDR3 sequences, with about 25% found just once. The chain recombines TRBV9 with TRBJ2-1; D might be TRBD1 (5 bases). This TCR came from an adult woman who had mild COVID-19 (a few samples of this study predate the infection). Cell type and time point are not known. The source material was PBMCs or a T cell subset sorted from them (not recorded which). The CDR3 region has the DNA TGTGCCAGCAGCGTAGAAGACAGTTTGTTTACGACGGACAATGAGCAGTTCTTC. Protein: CASSVEDSLFTTDNEQFF.